Many counts were recorded for the clone carrying this TCR beta chain. Its antigen is still unknown. Addition of a universal primer site occurred through template switching, and cDNA carried unique molecular identifiers. Via MiXCR, TCRdb re-called the 5' RACE reads, giving one row per CDR3 protein. The sample has 200,000 to 250,000 distinct CDR3 sequences, 5.5% to 7% seen once. Trimming shortened V by 3 bases and J by 7 bases, and 9 bases separated the two germline ends. The CDR3 spans 12 residues. The germline V gene encodes CDR1 LNHDA and CDR2 SQIVND (reference sequence). These data are taken from a study of identical twins. Points from the study as a whole: Out-of-frame beta chain sequences displayed weaker excess sharing between twins. Memory repertoires lacked the insertion deficit that abundant cord blood beta clonotypes showed. Cross-sectional statistical analysis, not tracking of the same donors, underpinned the conclusions.

These data also featured in a second study, about yellow fever vaccine responses in identical twins.

The clonotype comes from a woman between 18 and 29 years old in good health. The chain employs TRBV19 and TRBJ1-1; a possible D gene is TRBD1 (5 bases). The sequenced sample was memory (CD45RO+) T cells sorted from blood. For the CDR3, the DNA is TGTGCCAGTAGTATGTCAGGGCATGAAGCTTTCTTT. This encodes CASSMSGHEAFF.